The clone carrying this T cell receptor (beta chain) was seen more than once but under ten times. These data originate in a study of identical twins. In TCRdb, the 5' RACE reads were re-called with MiXCR into one record per CDR3 protein. The sample holds about 530,000 distinct CDR3 sequences; around 20% are singletons and the top ten take approximately 0.49%. The germline V and J ends were trimmed by 1 base and 2 bases, with 6 bases remaining between them. The CDR3 covers 12 residues. Germline CDR1 reads DFQATT; CDR2 reads SNEGSKA (reference sequence). These data were also reused for a study on yellow fever vaccine responses in identical twins.

The chain carries TRBV20-1 and TRBJ2-7; D is ambiguous. This TCR derives from a woman under 30 in good health. Material: CD4+ T cells sorted from blood. The CDR3 is CSARGPTYEQYV. In DNA, the CDR3 is TGCAGTGCTAGAGGACCCACCTACGAGCAGTACGTC.